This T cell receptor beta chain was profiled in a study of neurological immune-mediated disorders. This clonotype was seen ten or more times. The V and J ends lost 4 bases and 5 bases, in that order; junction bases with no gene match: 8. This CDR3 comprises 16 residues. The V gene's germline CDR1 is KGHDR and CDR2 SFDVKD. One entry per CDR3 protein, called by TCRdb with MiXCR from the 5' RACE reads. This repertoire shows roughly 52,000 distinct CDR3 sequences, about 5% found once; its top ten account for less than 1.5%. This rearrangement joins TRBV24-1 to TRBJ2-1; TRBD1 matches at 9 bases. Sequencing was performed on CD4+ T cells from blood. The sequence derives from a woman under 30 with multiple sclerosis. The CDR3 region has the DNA TGTGCCACCAGTGACCCCACAGGGGGCTACGACAATGAGCAGTTCTTC. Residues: CATSDPTGGYDNEQFF.